The 20 T cell receptor beta chains below come from one sample, sequenced in a study of cytotoxic CD8 clonotypes in ibrutinib-treated CLL (dated by TCRdb to the early 2020s). The sample's time point label, decoded: progressive disease on ibrutinib. The library was prepared using the immunoSEQ multiplex PCR assay. Sourced from immuneACCESS, this table was stored by TCRdb with only in-frame sequences that have V and J called. A share of the clones is absent; for the studies checked, an unresolved V gene accounts for under half, and the remainder has no known explanation. The sample table lists 70,000 to 80,000 clones, around 81% of them with a count of one. The ten largest account for approximately 7.7% of the sample. The input for sequencing was PBMCs, taken at disease progression, from a patient treated with ibrutinib. The receptors originated from a human donor with chronic lymphocytic leukemia.

This clone was detected once. The chain recombines TRBV5-1 with TRBJ1-1, with a possible D match to TRBD1 (6 bases). V lost 2 bases and J lost 1, with 6 bases in between. The CDR3 is 13 amino acids. The germline V gene encodes CDR1 SGHRS and CDR2 YFSETQ. Here the CDR3 DNA reads TGCGCCAGCAGCTTACAGGGGAACACTGAAGCTTTCTTT. It translates to CASSLQGNTEAFF.

This chain links TRBV2 with TRBJ1-3; D call uncertain. This CDR3 contains 12 residues. Per germline, CDR1 SNHLY and CDR2 FYNNEI. The ends were cut back, 3 bases at V and 4 bases at J, with 4 bases in the middle. The CDR3 DNA sequence: TGTGCCAGCAGTGATGTCGGAAACACCATATATTTT. Encoded protein: CASSDVGNTIYF. Filled out from reference TRBV2 and TRBJ1-3, the complete variable domain reads EPEVTQTPSHQVTQMGQEVILRCVPISNHLYFYWYRQILGQKVEFLVSFYNNEISEKSEIFDDQFSVERPDGSNFTLKIRSTKLEDSAMYFCASSDVGNTIYFGEGSWLTVV.

This chain links TRBV2 with TRBJ1-2; tentative D call: TRBD1 (6 bases). The V end lost 0 bases, the J end lost 6 bases, and 14 bases lay between the germline ends. CDR1 and CDR2 (germline): SNHLY, FYNNEI. The CDR3 extends over 15 amino acids. CDR3 amino acids: CASSEARGWTDGYTF. The DNA of the CDR3 is TGTGCCAGCAGTGAAGCGCGGGGTTGGACAGATGGCTACACCTTC. Drawing the rest from reference TRBV2 and TRBJ1-2, the complete variable domain is EPEVTQTPSHQVTQMGQEVILRCVPISNHLYFYWYRQILGQKVEFLVSFYNNEISEKSEIFDDQFSVERPDGSNFTLKIRSTKLEDSAMYFCASSEARGWTDGYTFGSGTRLTVV.

The chain carries TRBV2 and TRBJ1-5; TRBD1 matches 9 bases. With 4 bases clipped from V and 6 bases from J, the junction kept 7 bases outside the gene matches. CDR3 length: 15 residues. Germline V gene lookup returns CDR1 SNHLY and CDR2 FYNNEI. CDR3 in amino acids: CASSAGGTGPQPQHF. The CDR3 nucleotides are TGTGCCAGCAGTGCGGGGGGGACAGGGCCTCAGCCCCAGCATTTT.

This chain links TRBV2 with TRBJ2-1, with D possibly TRBD2 on 5 matching bases. The germline V gene has CDR1 SNHLY and CDR2 FYNNEI. CDR3 length equals 12 residues. The ends were cut back, 1 base at V and 9 bases at J, with 7 bases in the middle. CDR3 loop: CASSEEAGEQFF. DNA for the CDR3: TGTGCCAGCAGTGAAGAGGCGGGTGAGCAGTTCTTC.

The rearrangement links TRBV10-2 to TRBJ1-1; possible D gene TRBD1, 5 bases. Looked up from germline, CDR1 is WSHSY and CDR2 is SAAADI. The CDR3 totals 12 residues. V lost 3 bases, J lost 4 bases, and 6 bases lay in between. DNA for the CDR3: TGCGCCAGCAGTGACAGGGCCACTGAAGCTTTCTTT. This sequence encodes CASSDRATEAFF.

This chain joins TRBV6-1 and TRBJ2-1; D is ambiguous. CDR3 length: 17 residues. CDR1 is MNHNS and CDR2 is SASEGT in the germline V gene. The V and J ends lost 4 bases and 0 bases respectively, with 16 bases between them. The CDR3 region has the DNA TGTGCCAGCAGTGCCCAAGCTCCCCGGAGCTCCTACAATGAGCAGTTCTTC. Its protein is CASSAQAPRSSYNEQFF.

The CDR3 sequence is CASRRGELAETQYF. Here the CDR3 DNA reads TGCGCCAGCAGACGAGGTGAACTAGCGGAGACCCAGTACTTC. This chain uses TRBV5-1 with TRBJ2-5, with 7 nucleotides matching TRBD2. V trimming: 5 bases; J trimming: 5 bases; junction bases outside the gene matches: 9. CDR3 length: 14 residues. Looked up from germline, CDR1 is SGHRS and CDR2 is YFSETQ.

This chain uses TRBV10-3 with TRBJ2-6, with D tentatively TRBD1 (5 bases). Germline V CDR1 and CDR2: ENHRY, SYGVKD. This CDR3 contains 13 residues. Trimming took off 6 bases at V and 10 bases at J, with 13 bases between the two ends. CDR3 in DNA: TGTGCCATCAGGGACAACCCTTCTAACGTCCTGACTTTC. Its protein product is CAIRDNPSNVLTF.

This clone was found once. The genes are TRBV6-1 and TRBJ2-1; D is uncertain. CDR1 and CDR2 (germline): MNHNS, SASEGT. The CDR3 is 13 amino acids. The V end was cut by 2 bases, the J end by 2 bases, with 4 bases between. In nucleotides, the CDR3 is TGTGCCAGCAGTGAACTACCCTACAATGAGCAGTTCTTC. This encodes CASSELPYNEQFF.

V and J are TRBV28 and TRBJ1-1; D gene unclear. CDR3 length equals 12 residues. CDR1 and CDR2 (germline): MDHEN, SYDVKM. V lost 0 bases, J lost 5 bases, and 4 bases lay in between. In DNA, the CDR3 is TGTGCCAGCAGTTTATGGTCAACTGAAGCTTTCTTT. It encodes CASSLWSTEAFF. Full variable domain (outside the CDR3, taken from reference TRBV28 and TRBJ1-1): DVKVTQSSRYLVKRTGEKVFLECVQDMDHENMFWYRQDPGLGLRLIYFSYDVKMKEKGDIPEGYSVSREKKERFSLILESASTNQTSMYLCASSLWSTEAFFGQGTRLTVV.

The chain uses TRBV7-9 and TRBJ2-7; D is perhaps TRBD2 (5 bases). Trimming shortened V by 5 bases and J by 2 bases, and 10 bases separated the two germline ends. The length of the CDR3 is 13 residues. Per germline, CDR1 SEHNR and CDR2 FQNEAQ (reference sequence). The CDR3 here is CASSTSGTYEQYF. Here the CDR3 DNA reads TGTGCCAGCAGCACCAGCGGAACCTACGAGCAGTACTTC.

The chain combines TRBV6-1 with TRBJ1-6; 10 nucleotides agree with TRBD1. This CDR3 has 15 residues. The ends lost 4 bases at V and 8 bases at J; junction bases unmatched: 5. Germline CDR1 reads MNHNS; CDR2 reads SASEGT. The CDR3: CASSAGQGIYSPLHF. The DNA for the CDR3 is TGTGCCAGCAGTGCGGGACAGGGGATTTATTCACCCCTCCACTTT.

The genes are TRBV6-4 and TRBJ2-2, with D hard to call. The germline V gene has CDR1 MRHNA and CDR2 SNTAGT. The CDR3 sequence is 15 residues long. V was clipped by 0 bases and J by 2 bases, with 7 bases between them. CDR3 sequence reads: CASSDSTVNTGELFF. Here the CDR3 DNA reads TGTGCCAGCAGTGACTCTACAGTAAACACCGGGGAGCTGTTTTTT.

CDR3 sequence (DNA): TGCGCCAGCAGTGACCAGGGACCCCCACCTGAAGCTTTCTTT. This gives the protein CASSDQGPPPEAFF. The chain has TRBV10-1 and TRBJ1-1; possibly TRBD1 for D (5 bases). Trimming shortened V by 3 bases and J by 6 bases, and 14 bases separated the two germline ends. The CDR3 sequence is 14 residues long. Germline CDR1 WNHNN, CDR2 SYGVQD (reference sequence).

This rearrangement joins TRBV30 to TRBJ1-1, with 9 nucleotides matching TRBD1. Germline CDR1 is GTSNPN and CDR2 is SVGIG (reference sequence). The J segment lost 3 bases and the V segment lost 7 bases, leaving 6 bases of the junction unmatched. CDR3 length: 13 residues. This CDR3 is CASWTGEHTEAFF. Written as DNA, the CDR3 is TGTGCCTCTTGGACAGGGGAACACACTGAAGCTTTCTTT.

Comments on this clone: Its ends do not fully match the called genes, so a read error is possible. The chain uses TRBV6-6 and TRBJ1-6, with 10 bases identical to TRBD1. The CDR3 has 13 residues. The germline CDR1 and CDR2 sequences are MNHNY and SVGAGI (reference sequence). The CDR3 nucleotides read TGTGCCAGCAGTGAGCCGGGGGACAGGGGTCTTAAATTT. Residues: CASSEPGDRGLKF.

V is TRBV4-2 and J is TRBJ2-5, with 7 bases aligning to TRBD1. Germline V gene data show CDR1 as LGHNA and CDR2 as YNFKEQ. J gave up 5 bases and V 2 bases, and 8 bases lay outside the gene matches. The CDR3 extends over 15 amino acids. The CDR3 protein is CASSQLQGQSETQYF. The CDR3 nucleotides are TGTGCCAGCAGCCAATTACAGGGGCAGTCGGAGACCCAGTACTTC.

The rearrangement links TRBV19 to TRBJ2-6, with D perhaps assigned TRBD1 or TRBD2 (5 bases each). Germline CDR1 LNHDA, CDR2 SQIVND (reference sequence). V was shortened by 3 bases and J by 3 bases, with 12 bases between the two germline ends. This CDR3 is 16 amino acids long. The CDR3 is CASSMFRGVGANVLTF. Written as DNA, the CDR3 is TGTGCCAGTAGTATGTTTCGAGGGGTTGGGGCCAACGTCCTGACTTTC.

The gene calls are TRBV28 and TRBJ1-6, with a tentative D call TRBD1 (5 bases). This CDR3 is built from 13 residues. V dropped 5 bases and J dropped 9 bases, with 11 bases sitting between them. Germline V CDR1 and CDR2: MDHEN, SYDVKM. Here the CDR3 DNA reads TGTGCCAGCAGTGCCCGACAGATTTCACCCCTCCACTTT. Translating gives CASSARQISPLHF.